Listed here are 20 T cell receptor beta chains from one sample, sequenced in a study of blood T cell repertoires in COVID-19. Repertoires were generated with immunoSEQ multiplex PCR, while TCRdb's copy carries only in-frame clones and drops some. The sample holds about 170,000 clones; 85% are singletons and the top ten take less than 3.5%. Input material: peripheral blood. The receptors were sampled from a human donor with acute or convalescent COVID-19. The donor label of this sample is uncertain.

This clone was seen a single time. The chain couples TRBV2 to TRBJ1-2; D is unclear. This CDR3 region has 14 residues. Germline V gene lookup returns CDR1 SNHLY and CDR2 FYNNEI. The ends were cut back, 2 bases at V and 2 bases at J, with 9 bases in the middle. The CDR3: CASSELHLNYGYTF. CDR3 nucleotides: TGTGCCAGCAGTGAATTGCATCTAAACTATGGCTACACCTTC. Based on the CDR3 plus reference TRBV2 and TRBJ1-2, the full variable domain is EPEVTQTPSHQVTQMGQEVILRCVPISNHLYFYWYRQILGQKVEFLVSFYNNEISEKSEIFDDQFSVERPDGSNFTLKIRSTKLEDSAMYFCASSELHLNYGYTFGSGTRLTVV.

The rearrangement links TRBV19 to TRBJ2-1; 9 nucleotides match TRBD2. The CDR3 spans 16 residues. With V trimmed by 4 bases and J by 4 bases, 8 bases remained unmatched. CDR1 LNHDA and CDR2 SQIVND come from the germline V gene (reference sequence). The CDR3 bases are TGTGCCAGTAGTACTGAAGCGGGGGGATCTTACAATGAGCAGTTCTTC. It yields the protein CASSTEAGGSYNEQFF.

This clone has more than one count but fewer than ten. This sequence joins TRBV18 and TRBJ1-5; D remains ambiguous. V lost 1 base and J 6 bases, leaving 7 bases between the germline ends. Germline loops: CDR1 KGHSH, CDR2 LQKENI. This CDR3 is built from 13 residues. As DNA, the CDR3 is TGTGCCAGCTCACCACACGGTCTTCAGCCCCAGCATTTT. Its translation is CASSPHGLQPQHF.

The chain has TRBV2 and TRBJ2-2; 8 nucleotides agree with TRBD2. Looked up from germline, CDR1 is SNHLY and CDR2 is FYNNEI. The CDR3 runs 15 residues. The V segment lost 3 bases and the J segment 6 bases; nucleotides outside the gene matches: 6. The CDR3 protein is CASSDARGVPGELFF. CDR3 coding DNA: TGTGCCAGCAGTGACGCGCGGGGGGTACCCGGGGAGCTGTTTTTT.

This chain joins TRBV27 and TRBJ1-4; 10 bases align to TRBD1. Losses at the gene ends were 5 bases for V and 4 bases for J; bases not matched to a gene: 4. In germline, CDR1 is MNHEY, CDR2 SMNVEV (reference sequence). This CDR3 spans 15 amino acids. This CDR3 reads CASSRRTGGNEKLFF. Written as DNA, the CDR3 is TGTGCCAGCAGTCGCAGGACAGGGGGTAATGAAAAACTGTTTTTT. Using reference TRBV27 and TRBJ1-4 for the parts outside the CDR3, the full variable domain is EAQVTQNPRYLITVTGKKLTVTCSQNMNHEYMSWYRQDPGLGLRQIYYSMNVEVTDKGDVPEGYKVSRKEKRNFPLILESPSPNQTSLYFCASSRRTGGNEKLFFGSGTQLSVL.

The chain uses TRBV6-1 and TRBJ2-7; D is undetermined. The CDR3 contains 13 residues. Germline assignment: CDR1 MNHNS and CDR2 SASEGT. With 1 base removed from V and 3 bases from J, the gap between germline ends came to 7 bases. The CDR3 region has the DNA TGTGCCAGCAGTGAAGGGCCAGACTACGAGCAGTACTTC. This translates into CASSEGPDYEQYF.

J is TRBJ2-1 and V is TRBV7-9; 12 nucleotides align to TRBD2. The CDR3 consists of 17 residues. V trimming: 3 bases; J trimming: 1 base; junction bases outside the gene matches: 4. CDR1 and CDR2 from the germline V gene are SEHNR and FQNEAQ (reference sequence). The CDR3 DNA follows: TGTGCCAGCAGCTTCCCCGGACTAGCGGGGTCCTACAATGAGCAGTTCTTC. This codes for CASSFPGLAGSYNEQFF.

The J gene is TRBJ2-3, the V gene TRBV12-2; TRBD2 is the table's D call and was not checked against the DNA. TRBV12-2 is an annotated pseudogene. This CDR3 contains 20 residues. The CDR3 loop reads CASRVEMTRSGGASTDTQYF. CDR3 nucleotides: TGTGCAAGTCGCGTAGAAATGACCCGTAGCGGGGGGGCTAGCACAGATACGCAGTATTTT.

This chain uses TRBV28 with TRBJ1-1, with D perhaps matching TRBD1 (6 bases). The V gene lost 2 bases and the J gene lost 10 bases, with 20 bases spanning the gap. The length of the CDR3 is 15 residues. Germline CDR1 is MDHEN and CDR2 is SYDVKM. The chain's CDR3 is CASSLPGATLGGAFF. DNA of the CDR3: TGTGCCAGCAGTTTACCTGGAGCCACCCTAGGGGGAGCTTTCTTT.

The chain uses TRBV3-1 (or the pseudogene TRBV3-2) and TRBJ1-2; D uncertain. CDR3 length: 16 residues. Trimming pared 6 bases from V and 3 bases from J, leaving 20 bases between. Per germline, CDR1 LGHDT and CDR2 YNNKEL (reference sequence). The CDR3 DNA sequence: TGTGCCAGCAGTAACCAAGTGGGTTCGGGTCACTATGGCTACACCTTC. Amino acids: CASSNQVGSGHYGYTF.

The chain joins TRBV9 to TRBJ1-4, with 8 bases identical to TRBD1. V was clipped by 3 bases and J by 4 bases; unmatched bases: 11. There are 17 residues in the CDR3. In germline, CDR1 is SGDLS, CDR2 YYNGEE. CDR3 region: CASSAGQGGPNNEKLFF. In DNA form, the CDR3 reads TGTGCCAGCAGCGCCGGACAGGGAGGACCTAATAATGAAAAACTGTTTTTT.

This chain links TRBV12-1 with TRBJ2-3; TRBD2, the table's D call, was not compared with the DNA. TRBV12-1 is designated a pseudogene. The CDR3 runs 12 residues. For the CDR3, the DNA is TGTGCCAGCCCGGGGGGCACAGATACGCAGTATTTT. Its protein is CASPGGTDTQYF.

The CDR3 loop is CASRPTGTSSGARELFF. CDR3 in DNA: TGTGCCAGCAGACCTACCGGGACTAGCTCAGGTGCTAGGGAGCTGTTTTTT. The chain employs TRBV3-1 (or the pseudogene TRBV3-2) and TRBJ2-2; TRBD2 agrees at 9 bases. The V segment lost 6 bases and the J segment 9 bases; nucleotides outside the gene matches: 17. The length of the CDR3 is 17 residues. The germline V gene has CDR1 LGHDT and CDR2 YNNKEL (reference sequence).

This chain links TRBV6-5 with TRBJ1-2; D perhaps matches TRBD1 (5 bases). The CDR3 is 15 amino acids. The germline V and J ends were trimmed by 4 bases and 3 bases, with 15 bases remaining between them. Germline-derived CDR1 and CDR2 are MNHEY and SVGAGI. The CDR3 DNA follows: TGTGCCAGCAGTTCCCGGACAAAAAAGGACTATGGCTACACCTTC. This gives the protein CASSSRTKKDYGYTF.

V is TRBV12-3 or TRBV12-4 and J is TRBJ1-4; possible D gene TRBD1, 5 bases. V was cut by 6 bases and J by 7 bases, with 12 bases left in between. This CDR3 has 13 amino acids. CDR3 residues: CASREGWAEKLFF. CDR3 nucleotide sequence: TGTGCCAGCAGGGAGGGGTGGGCTGAAAAACTGTTTTTT.

The V call is TRBV11-3, the J call TRBJ2-4, with TRBD1 matching 7 bases. Germline V gene lookup returns CDR1 SGHNT and CDR2 YENEEA. After removal of 4 bases from V and 1 base from J, the junction contained 4 bases not matched to a gene. This CDR3 is built from 15 residues. The CDR3 nucleotides are TGTGCCAGCAGCTCCCAGGGGGTGGCCAAAAACATTCAGTACTTC. This sequence encodes CASSSQGVAKNIQYF.

V usage is TRBV12-3 or TRBV12-4 and J usage is TRBJ2-7; D perhaps matches TRBD1 (5 bases). The CDR3 loop spans 13 amino acids. Trimming removed 1 base at V and 1 base at J, with 5 bases between. The CDR3 DNA is TGTGCCAGCAGTTTAGGACAGTCCTACGAGCAGTACTTC. Its protein product is CASSLGQSYEQYF.

The rearrangement joins TRBV7-9 to TRBJ1-1; no definite D call. Germline V gives CDR1 SEHNR, CDR2 FQNEAQ (reference sequence). CDR3 length equals 9 residues. In DNA form, the CDR3 reads TGTACGGGTAACACTGAAGCTTTCTTT. Translation: CTGNTEAFF.

This sequence joins TRBV5-1 and TRBJ1-4; D uncertain. Germline loops: CDR1 SGHRS, CDR2 YFSETQ. The CDR3 loop spans 11 amino acids. The germline V and J ends were trimmed by 10 bases and 6 bases, with 10 bases remaining between them. The CDR3 region is CAPPRYEKLFF. The DNA for the CDR3 is TGCGCCCCCCCCCGGTATGAAAAACTGTTTTTT.

As DNA, the CDR3 is TGTGCCACCAGTGATTCGGGCAGGGGCGACGAGCAGTACTTC. Residues: CATSDSGRGDEQYF. V gene TRBV24-1 combines with J gene TRBJ2-7; D perhaps matches TRBD1 (6 bases). The V gene's germline CDR1 is KGHDR and CDR2 SFDVKD. The CDR3 loop spans 14 amino acids. The germline V and J ends were trimmed by 2 bases and 5 bases, with 12 bases remaining between them.